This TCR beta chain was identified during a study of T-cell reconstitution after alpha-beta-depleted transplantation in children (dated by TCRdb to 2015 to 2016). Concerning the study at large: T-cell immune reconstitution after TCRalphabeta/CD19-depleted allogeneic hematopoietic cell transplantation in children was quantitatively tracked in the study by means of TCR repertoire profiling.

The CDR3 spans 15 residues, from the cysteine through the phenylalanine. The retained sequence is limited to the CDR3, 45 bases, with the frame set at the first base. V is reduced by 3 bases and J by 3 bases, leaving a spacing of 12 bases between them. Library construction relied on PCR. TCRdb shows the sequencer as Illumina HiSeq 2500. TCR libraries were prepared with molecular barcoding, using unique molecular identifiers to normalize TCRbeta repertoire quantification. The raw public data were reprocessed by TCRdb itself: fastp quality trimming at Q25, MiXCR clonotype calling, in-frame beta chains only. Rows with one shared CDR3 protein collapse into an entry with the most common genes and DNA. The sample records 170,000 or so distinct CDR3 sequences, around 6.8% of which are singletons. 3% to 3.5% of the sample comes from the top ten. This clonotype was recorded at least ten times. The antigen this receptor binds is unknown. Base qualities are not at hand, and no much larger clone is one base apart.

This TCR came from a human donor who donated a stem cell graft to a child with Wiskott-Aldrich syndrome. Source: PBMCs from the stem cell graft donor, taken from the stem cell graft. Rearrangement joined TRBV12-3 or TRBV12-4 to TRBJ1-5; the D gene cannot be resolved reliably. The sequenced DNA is TGTGCCAGCAGTTTTTCATGGGTTGCCAATCAGCCCCAGCATTTT. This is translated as CASSFSWVANQPQHF.